Following are 2 T cell receptor beta chains from one sample sequenced in a study of T-cell memory formation after mild COVID-19. In TCRdb, the 5' RACE reads were re-called with MiXCR into one record per CDR3 protein. The data show roughly 340,000 distinct CDR3 sequences, around a fifth seen once. Sequencing was performed on PBMCs or a T cell subset sorted from them (not recorded which). The origin of the receptors is a young man who had mild COVID-19 (a few samples of this study predate the infection). Cell type and time point are not known.

The J gene is TRBJ1-1, the V gene TRBV4-1; weak D call: TRBD1 (5 bases). V was pared by 0 bases and J by 5 bases, with 16 bases between. Looked up from germline, CDR1 is MGHRA and CDR2 is YSYEKL. The CDR3 sequence is 16 residues long. The CDR3 is CASSQDGGRVLTEAFF. Here the CDR3 DNA reads TGCGCCAGCAGCCAAGATGGAGGCAGGGTATTAACTGAAGCTTTCTTT.

The chain joins TRBV6-2 or TRBV6-3 to TRBJ2-5; D remains ambiguous. The V end lost 2 bases, the J end lost 4 bases, and 2 bases lay between the germline ends. The germline gives CDR1 MNHEY, CDR2 SVGEGT. The CDR3 runs to 11 residues. The DNA for the CDR3 is TGTGCCAGCAGTTACGCAGAGACCCAGTACTTC. Protein product: CASSYAETQYF.